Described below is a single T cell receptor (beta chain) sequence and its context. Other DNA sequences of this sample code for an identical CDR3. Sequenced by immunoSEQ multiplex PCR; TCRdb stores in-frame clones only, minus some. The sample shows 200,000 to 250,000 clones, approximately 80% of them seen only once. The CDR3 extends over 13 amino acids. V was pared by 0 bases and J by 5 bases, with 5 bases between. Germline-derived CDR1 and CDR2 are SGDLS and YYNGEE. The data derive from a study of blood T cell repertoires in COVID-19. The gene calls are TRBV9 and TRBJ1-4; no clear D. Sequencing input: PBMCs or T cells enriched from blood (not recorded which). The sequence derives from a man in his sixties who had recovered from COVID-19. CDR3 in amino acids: CASSVDSNEKLFF. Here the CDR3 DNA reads TGTGCCAGCAGCGTAGATTCAAATGAAAAACTGTTTTTT.